The 27 T cell receptor beta chains below were found in one sample sequenced in a study of response to subunit inactivated influenza vaccine. TCRdb itself ran the RT-PCR reads through MiXCR, one entry per CDR3 protein. Of about 540,000 distinct CDR3 sequences in the sample, under 30% were seen once. This same sample was also taken into another study, of T cells expressing NK-cell markers. That work contributes: Generation of TCR beta cDNA was performed by 5'RACE template switching incorporating UMIs.

The sample consisted of CD4+ T cells sorted from PBMCs, taken 12 days after vaccination. These TCRs come from a man aged 50-59 years who received an inactivated influenza vaccine.

The CDR3 protein is CASTHRAGNEKLFF. In DNA, the CDR3 is TGTGCCAGCACCCACCGGGCGGGTAATGAAAAACTGTTTTTT. The chain has TRBV7-2 and TRBJ1-4; D uncertain. CDR1 is SGHTA and CDR2 is FQGNSA in the germline V gene. This CDR3 spans 14 amino acids. Trimming took 7 bases from V and 4 from J, leaving 13 bases between them. The full variable domain, in which reference TRBV7-2 and TRBJ1-4 provide the parts outside the CDR3, is GAGVSQSPSNKVTEKGKDVELRCDPISGHTALYWYRQSLGQGLEFLIYFQGNSAPDKSGLPSDRFSAERTGGSVSTLTIQRTQQEDSAVYLCASTHRAGNEKLFFGSGTQLSVL.

The chain uses TRBV5-8 and TRBJ1-5, with TRBD1 matching 8 bases. Germline V gene data show CDR1 as SGHTS and CDR2 as YDEGEE. CDR3 length: 16 amino acids. V gave up 2 bases and J gave up 1 base; unmatched junction bases: 5. CDR3 DNA: TGTGCCAGCAGCTTTCAGGGGGCTAGAAGCAATCAGCCCCAGCATTTT. It codes for CASSFQGARSNQPQHF.

The chain recombines TRBV20-1 with TRBJ2-1; TRBD2 agrees at 9 bases. The V gene end was trimmed by 6 bases and the J gene end by 6 bases; junction bases not matched to a gene: 9. This CDR3 has 14 amino acids. Germline lookup yields CDR1 DFQATT and CDR2 SNEGSKA (reference sequence). CDR3 coding DNA: TGCAGTGCGGCCGTTAGCGGGAGAGTCAATGAGCAGTTCTTC. It yields the protein CSAAVSGRVNEQFF.

This clonotype appeared a few times. This chain links TRBV10-3 with TRBJ2-3; D is undetermined. In germline, CDR1 is ENHRY, CDR2 SYGVKD. The CDR3 covers 15 residues. Trimming took off 0 bases at V and 0 bases at J, with 7 bases between the two ends. Written as DNA, the CDR3 is TGTGCCATCAGTGAGTCTCCGACTAGCACAGATACGCAGTATTTT. Amino acids: CAISESPTSTDTQYF.

This chain connects TRBV6-2 or TRBV6-3 to TRBJ2-7, with 9 bases lining up with TRBD1. The CDR3 is 14 amino acids. The germline gives CDR1 MNHEY, CDR2 SVGEGT. The V gene end was trimmed by 7 bases and the J gene end by 3 bases; junction bases not matched to a gene: 7. CDR3 loop: CASIRGTGNYEQYF. DNA for the CDR3: TGTGCCAGCATTCGCGGGACAGGGAACTACGAGCAGTACTTC.

V is TRBV7-9 and J is TRBJ2-3; TRBD1 might be the D (6 bases). The V gene's germline CDR1 is SEHNR and CDR2 FQNEAQ (reference sequence). V lost 4 bases to trimming and J lost 2 bases, with 13 bases between them. The CDR3 runs to 15 residues. The CDR3 DNA reads as TGTGCCAGCAGCTCTACAGGGTCCAACACAGATACGCAGTATTTT. Translating it yields CASSSTGSNTDTQYF.

The V gene is TRBV28, the J gene TRBJ2-7, with 7 bases lining up with TRBD2. The CDR3 loop spans 15 amino acids. V lost 4 bases, J lost 9 bases, and 15 bases stayed unmatched. The germline V gene has CDR1 MDHEN and CDR2 SYDVKM. CDR3 sequence reads: CASSSPWGGVSGQYF. CDR3 bases: TGTGCCAGCAGTTCTCCGTGGGGAGGGGTCTCGGGGCAGTACTTC.

The chain recombines TRBV5-1 with TRBJ2-7; 9 bases match TRBD2. J lost 2 bases, V lost 3 bases, and 3 bases had no gene match. The CDR3 runs to 14 residues. From germline, CDR1 is SGHRS and CDR2 YFSETQ. CDR3 DNA sequence: TGCGCCAGCAGCTGGACTAGCGTAACCTACGAGCAGTACTTC. Residues: CASSWTSVTYEQYF.

This sequence joins TRBV12-3 or TRBV12-4 and TRBJ2-3, with 15 bases that match TRBD2. V gave up 10 bases and J gave up 5 bases; unmatched junction bases: 10. This CDR3 is built from 16 residues. CDR3 DNA: TGTGCCATCAGGGACGGGACTAGCGGGGGGCGAGATACGCAGTATTTT. Amino acid sequence: CAIRDGTSGGRDTQYF.

This clonotype has just a few counts. The chain is built from TRBV3-1 and TRBJ2-2, with a tentative D call TRBD1 (6 bases). Trimming removed 5 bases at V and 4 bases at J, with 14 bases between. The V gene's germline CDR1 is LGHDT and CDR2 YNNKEL (reference sequence). The CDR3 is made up of 15 amino acids. CDR3 protein: CASSETGTSTGELFF. The CDR3, as DNA: TGTGCCAGCAGCGAGACCGGGACATCCACCGGGGAGCTGTTTTTT.

This clonotype was counted only a few times. The gene calls are TRBV3-1 and TRBJ2-7; TRBD2 agrees at 11 bases. The germline V gene encodes CDR1 LGHDT and CDR2 YNNKEL (reference sequence). The length of the CDR3 is 16 residues. Losses at the gene ends were 3 bases for V and 3 bases for J; bases not matched to a gene: 7. The CDR3 loop is CASSQIRLAGHYEQYF. The CDR3 DNA reads TGTGCCAGCAGCCAGATCCGACTAGCGGGGCACTACGAGCAGTACTTC.

This chain joins TRBV20-1 and TRBJ2-6; perhaps TRBD2 as D (6 bases). The V gene lost 3 bases and the J gene lost 1 base, with 10 bases spanning the gap. The CDR3 is 15 residues long. Germline V gene data show CDR1 as DFQATT and CDR2 as SNEGSKA (reference sequence). The CDR3 DNA follows: TGCAGTGCTAGCATAGGGAGGTCTGGGGCCAACGTCCTGACTTTC. It is translated as CSASIGRSGANVLTF.

The rearrangement links TRBV24-1 to TRBJ2-1; no clear D. There are 15 residues in the CDR3. Trimming stripped 5 bases from V and 3 bases from J, with 13 bases between. Germline CDR1 and CDR2: KGHDR and SFDVKD. This chain's CDR3 is CATSAGSTSYNEQFF. CDR3 nucleotides: TGTGCCACCAGTGCCGGCTCAACCAGCTACAATGAGCAGTTCTTC.

This clonotype was found many times. V is TRBV27 and J is TRBJ1-2; the match to TRBD1 covers 10 bases. V dropped 5 bases and J dropped 8; count of bases not matched to a gene: 14. Germline V gene sequence: CDR1 MNHEY, CDR2 SMNVEV (reference sequence). There are 16 residues in the CDR3. The CDR3 DNA reads as TGTGCCAGCAGTCCCATCGGACAGGGGGTGATTCGAGGCTACACCTTC. Amino acid sequence: CASSPIGQGVIRGYTF.

There are many counts of this clonotype. The V and J genes are TRBV29-1 and TRBJ2-7; D is unresolved. Trimming pared 5 bases from V and 0 bases from J, leaving 11 bases between. Germline-derived CDR1 and CDR2 are SQVTM and ANQGSEA. The CDR3 length is 13 residues. The CDR3 loop reads CSVRDSSSYEQYF. For the CDR3, the DNA is TGCAGCGTTAGGGATTCTAGCTCCTACGAGCAGTACTTC.

The rearrangement uses TRBV7-2 and TRBJ1-2; 7 bases are a match to TRBD1. Trimming took 2 bases from V and 2 from J; bases not matched to a gene: 2. Looked up from germline, CDR1 is SGHTA and CDR2 is FQGNSA. The CDR3 extends over 14 amino acids. CDR3 region: CASSLQGGNYGYTF. CDR3 bases: TGTGCCAGCAGCTTACAGGGGGGCAACTATGGCTACACCTTC.

This clonotype was seen more than once but under ten times. The gene calls are TRBV6-5 and TRBJ2-7; 7 bases are a match to TRBD1. After removal of 4 bases from V and 0 bases from J, the junction contained 3 bases not matched to a gene. The CDR3 extends over 14 amino acids. The germline CDR1 and CDR2 sequences are MNHEY and SVGAGI. Here the CDR3 DNA reads TGTGCCAGCAGTTGGGACAGCAGCTCCTACGAGCAGTACTTC. Its translation: CASSWDSSSYEQYF.

The chain is built from TRBV20-1 and TRBJ2-1, with D unresolved. The CDR3 is made up of 13 amino acids. Germline V gives CDR1 DFQATT, CDR2 SNEGSKA (reference sequence). Trimming cost V 1 base and J 9 bases, with 13 bases left between them. The chain's CDR3 is CSARALQSPEQFF. As DNA, the CDR3 is TGCAGTGCTAGAGCCCTGCAGAGTCCTGAGCAGTTCTTC.

This clonotype was observed a few times. The rearrangement joins TRBV4-3 to TRBJ2-2; 9 bases match TRBD2. V gave up 1 base and J gave up 6 bases; unmatched junction bases: 9. Germline V gene lookup returns CDR1 LGHNA and CDR2 YSLEER. The CDR3 runs 17 residues. The DNA of the CDR3 is TGCGCCAGCAGCCAAGCTGCATCAGCGGGAGGAGCCGGGGAGCTGTTTTTT. Translation gives CASSQAASAGGAGELFF.

This chain connects TRBV19 to TRBJ2-2; 7 bases fit TRBD1. Trimming cost V 6 bases and J 7 bases; bases outside gene matches: 14. Germline V gives CDR1 LNHDA, CDR2 SQIVND (reference sequence). CDR3 length: 16 residues. The CDR3 protein is CASSSSSAQGYGELFF. In nucleotides, the CDR3 is TGTGCCAGTAGCTCATCGTCAGCACAGGGGTACGGGGAGCTGTTTTTT.

CDR3 sequence (DNA): TGTGCCAGCAGCCAAGGGACTAGCGGACCTCAAGAGACCCAGTACTTC. Translated: CASSQGTSGPQETQYF. This chain joins TRBV4-2 and TRBJ2-5; 10 bases fit TRBD2. This CDR3 is 16 amino acids long. Germline V gene sequence: CDR1 LGHNA, CDR2 YNFKEQ. J lost 2 bases, V lost 1 base, and 4 bases had no gene match.

The V and J genes are TRBV7-2 and TRBJ2-1; 9 bases are shared with TRBD2. Germline-derived CDR1 and CDR2 are SGHTA and FQGNSA. The junction had 9 bases not matched to a gene; V was cut back by 5 bases and J by 10 bases. The CDR3 is made up of 14 amino acids. CDR3 residues: CASSTAGGPREQFF. CDR3 DNA sequence: TGTGCCAGCAGCACAGCGGGAGGACCAAGGGAGCAGTTCTTC.

V and J are TRBV29-1 and TRBJ2-1; no reliable D call. The CDR3 is made up of 11 amino acids. Trimming took 3 bases from V and 8 from J, leaving 8 bases between them. Germline V CDR1 and CDR2: SQVTM, ANQGSEA. DNA of the CDR3: TGCAGCGTTGATAAAGGAGATGAGCAGTTCTTC. The encoded protein is CSVDKGDEQFF.

This clonotype was picked up many times. The chain has TRBV7-2 and TRBJ2-1; no reliable D call. Germline V CDR1 and CDR2: SGHTA, FQGNSA. V was clipped by 0 bases and J by 6 bases, with 9 bases between them. This CDR3 comprises 14 residues. CDR3 nucleotides: TGTGCCAGCAGCTTAGCGGTGGCTAGCAATGAGCAGTTCTTC. It codes for CASSLAVASNEQFF. Complete variable domain (other parts from reference TRBV7-2 and TRBJ2-1): GAGVSQSPSNKVTEKGKDVELRCDPISGHTALYWYRQSLGQGLEFLIYFQGNSAPDKSGLPSDRFSAERTGGSVSTLTIQRTQQEDSAVYLCASSLAVASNEQFFGPGTRLTVL.

This clonotype was found a few times. CDR3 protein: CASSTRRISGANVLTF. The CDR3 DNA reads as TGTGCCAGCAGCACCCGACGGATATCTGGGGCCAACGTCCTGACTTTC. The chain combines TRBV7-9 with TRBJ2-6; D is unresolved. The CDR3 runs 16 residues. Trimming left V 5 bases short and J 1 base short, with 12 bases between. The germline gives CDR1 SEHNR, CDR2 FQNEAQ (reference sequence).

This clonotype has a handful of counts. The J gene is TRBJ2-2, the V gene TRBV7-8; tentative D call: TRBD2 (5 bases). The V and J ends lost 5 bases and 3 bases respectively, with 13 bases between them. The CDR3 loop spans 15 amino acids. The germline V gene has CDR1 SGHVS and CDR2 FQNEAQ. The CDR3 nucleotides read TGTGCCAGCAGCCGCGGCTCGGGGTACACCGGGGAGCTGTTTTTT. This encodes CASSRGSGYTGELFF. Complete variable domain (other parts from reference TRBV7-8 and TRBJ2-2): GAGVSQSPRYKVAKRGQDVALRCDPISGHVSLFWYQQALGQGPEFLTYFQNEAQLDKSGLPSDRFFAERPEGSVSTLKIQRTQQEDSAVYLCASSRGSGYTGELFFGEGSRLTVL.

V usage is TRBV9 and J usage is TRBJ1-5; TRBD1 might be the D (6 bases). CDR3 length: 14 amino acids. CDR1 and CDR2 from the germline V gene are SGDLS and YYNGEE. V lost 1 base and J 6 bases, leaving 11 bases between the germline ends. The CDR3 DNA is TGTGCCAGCAGCGTACGACAGGTAGTTCAGCCCCAGCATTTT. Translating it yields CASSVRQVVQPQHF. Variable domain in full (rest from reference TRBV9 and TRBJ1-5): DSGVTQTPKHLITATGQRVTLRCSPRSGDLSVYWYQQSLDQGLQFLIQYYNGEERAKGNILERFSAQQFPDLHSELNLSSLELGDSALYFCASSVRQVVQPQHFGDGTRLSIL.